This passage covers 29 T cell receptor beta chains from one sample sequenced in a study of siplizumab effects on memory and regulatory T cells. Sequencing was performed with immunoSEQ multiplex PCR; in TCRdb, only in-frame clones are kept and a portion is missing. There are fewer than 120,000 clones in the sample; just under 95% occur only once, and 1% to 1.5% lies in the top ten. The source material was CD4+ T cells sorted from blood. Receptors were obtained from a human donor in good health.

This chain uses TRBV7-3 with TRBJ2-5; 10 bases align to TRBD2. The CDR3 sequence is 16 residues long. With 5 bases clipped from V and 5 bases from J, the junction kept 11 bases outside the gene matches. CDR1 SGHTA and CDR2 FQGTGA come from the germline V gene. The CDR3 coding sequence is TGTGCCAGCAGCCCTAGGGGGCTAGCGGGAGTGGAGACCCAGTACTTC. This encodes CASSPRGLAGVETQYF.

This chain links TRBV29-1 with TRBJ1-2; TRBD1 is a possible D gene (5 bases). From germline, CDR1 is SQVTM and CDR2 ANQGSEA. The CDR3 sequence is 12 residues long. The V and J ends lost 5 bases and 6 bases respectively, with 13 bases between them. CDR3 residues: CSVSGPVDGYTF. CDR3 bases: TGCAGCGTTTCGGGGCCTGTCGATGGCTACACCTTC.

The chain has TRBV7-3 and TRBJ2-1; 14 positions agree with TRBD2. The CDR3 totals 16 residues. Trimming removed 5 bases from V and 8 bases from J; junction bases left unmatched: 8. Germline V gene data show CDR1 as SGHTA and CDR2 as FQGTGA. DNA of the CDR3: TGTGCCAGCAGCCTCGGGACTAGCGGGAGCATAGATGAGCAGTTCTTC. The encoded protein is CASSLGTSGSIDEQFF.

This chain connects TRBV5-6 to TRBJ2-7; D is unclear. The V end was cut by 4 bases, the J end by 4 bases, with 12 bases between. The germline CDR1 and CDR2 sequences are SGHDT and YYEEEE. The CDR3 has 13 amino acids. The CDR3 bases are TGTGCCAGCAGCACCCCCCCCCTTTACGAGCAGTACTTC. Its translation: CASSTPPLYEQYF.

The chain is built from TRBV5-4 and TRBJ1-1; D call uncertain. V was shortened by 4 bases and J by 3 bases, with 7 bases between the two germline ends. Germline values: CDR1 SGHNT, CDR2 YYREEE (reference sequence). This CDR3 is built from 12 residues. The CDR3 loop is CASSLPDTEAFF. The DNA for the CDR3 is TGTGCCAGCAGCCTTCCGGACACTGAAGCTTTCTTT.

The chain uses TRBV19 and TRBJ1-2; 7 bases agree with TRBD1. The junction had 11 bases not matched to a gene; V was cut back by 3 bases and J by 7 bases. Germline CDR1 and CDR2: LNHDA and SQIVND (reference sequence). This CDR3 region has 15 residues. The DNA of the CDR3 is TGTGCCAGTAGTATCTCAACGAGCAGGGGGAGTGGCTACACCTTC. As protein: CASSISTSRGSGYTF.

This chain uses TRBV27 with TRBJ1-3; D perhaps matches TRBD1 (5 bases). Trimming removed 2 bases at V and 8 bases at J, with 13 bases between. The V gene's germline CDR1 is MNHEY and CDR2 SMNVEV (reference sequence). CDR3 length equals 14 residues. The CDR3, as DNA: TGTGCCAGCAGTTTAAGGGACGGATCGGACACCATATATTTT. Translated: CASSLRDGSDTIYF.

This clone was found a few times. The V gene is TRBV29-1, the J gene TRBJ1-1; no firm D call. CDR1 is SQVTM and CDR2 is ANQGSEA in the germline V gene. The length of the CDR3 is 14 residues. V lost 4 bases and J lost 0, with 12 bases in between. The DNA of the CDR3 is TGCAGCGTTGGAGGGAGGATAATGAACACTGAAGCTTTCTTT. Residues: CSVGGRIMNTEAFF.

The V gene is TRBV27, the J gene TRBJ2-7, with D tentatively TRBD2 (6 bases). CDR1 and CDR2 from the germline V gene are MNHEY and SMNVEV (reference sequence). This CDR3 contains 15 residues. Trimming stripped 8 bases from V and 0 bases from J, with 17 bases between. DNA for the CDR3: TGTGCCAGCTCGCGTGTTGGGGGACTCTCCTACGAGCAGTACTTC. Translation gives CASSRVGGLSYEQYF.

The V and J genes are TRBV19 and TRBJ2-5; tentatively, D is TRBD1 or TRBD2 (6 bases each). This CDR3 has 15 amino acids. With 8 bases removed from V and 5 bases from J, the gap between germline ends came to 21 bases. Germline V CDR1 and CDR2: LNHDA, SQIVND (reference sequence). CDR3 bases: TGTGCCAGTCGGGGGCGGGCCTCGGGTCCCGAGACCCAGTACTTC. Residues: CASRGRASGPETQYF. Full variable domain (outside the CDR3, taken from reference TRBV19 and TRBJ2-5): DGGITQSPKYLFRKEGQNVTLSCEQNLNHDAMYWYRQDPGQGLRLIYYSQIVNDFQKGDIAEGYSVSREKKESFPLTVTSAQKNPTAFYLCASRGRASGPETQYFGPGTRLLVL.

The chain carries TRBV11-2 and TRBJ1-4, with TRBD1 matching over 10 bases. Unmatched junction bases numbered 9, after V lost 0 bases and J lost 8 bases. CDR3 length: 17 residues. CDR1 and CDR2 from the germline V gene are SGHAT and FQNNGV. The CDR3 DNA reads TGTGCCAGCAGCTTAGATCCGACAGGGGGCGCCAGGGAAAAACTGTTTTTT. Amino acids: CASSLDPTGGAREKLFF. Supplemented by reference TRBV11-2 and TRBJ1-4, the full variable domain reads EAGVAQSPRYKIIEKRQSVAFWCNPISGHATLYWYQQILGQGPKLLIQFQNNGVVDDSQLPKDRFSAERLKGVDSTLKIQPAKLEDSAVYLCASSLDPTGGAREKLFFGSGTQLSVL.

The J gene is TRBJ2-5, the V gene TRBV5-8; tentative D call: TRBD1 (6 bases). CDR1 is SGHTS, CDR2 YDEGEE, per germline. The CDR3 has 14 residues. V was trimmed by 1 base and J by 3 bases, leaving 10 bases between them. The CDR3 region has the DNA TGTGCCAGCAGCTTGATGCAGGGGAAAGAGACCCAGTACTTC. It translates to CASSLMQGKETQYF.

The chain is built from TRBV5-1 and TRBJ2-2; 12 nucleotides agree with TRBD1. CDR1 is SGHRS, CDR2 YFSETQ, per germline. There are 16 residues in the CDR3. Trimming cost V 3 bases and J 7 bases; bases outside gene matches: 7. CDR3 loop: CASSSGQGAALGELFF. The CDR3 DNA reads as TGCGCCAGCAGCTCGGGACAGGGGGCGGCCCTCGGGGAGCTGTTTTTT.

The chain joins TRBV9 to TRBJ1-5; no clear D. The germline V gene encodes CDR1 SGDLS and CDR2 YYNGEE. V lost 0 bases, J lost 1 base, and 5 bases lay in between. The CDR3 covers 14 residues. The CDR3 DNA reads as TGTGCCAGCAGCGTAGGGCTGAGCAATCAGCCCCAGCATTTT. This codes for CASSVGLSNQPQHF.

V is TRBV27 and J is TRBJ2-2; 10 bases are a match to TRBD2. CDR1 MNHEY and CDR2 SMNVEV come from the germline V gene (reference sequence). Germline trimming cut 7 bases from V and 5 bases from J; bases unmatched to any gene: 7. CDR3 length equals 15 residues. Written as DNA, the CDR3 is TGTGCCAGCAAGGGTGTTAGCGGGAGGACCGGGGAGCTGTTTTTT. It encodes CASKGVSGRTGELFF.

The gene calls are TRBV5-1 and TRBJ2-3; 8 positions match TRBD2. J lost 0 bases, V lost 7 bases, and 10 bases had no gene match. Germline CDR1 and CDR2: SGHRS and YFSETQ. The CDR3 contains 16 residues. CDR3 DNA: TGCGCCAGCGGGGGGCATAGCGGGACTAGCACAGATACGCAGTATTTT. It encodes CASGGHSGTSTDTQYF.

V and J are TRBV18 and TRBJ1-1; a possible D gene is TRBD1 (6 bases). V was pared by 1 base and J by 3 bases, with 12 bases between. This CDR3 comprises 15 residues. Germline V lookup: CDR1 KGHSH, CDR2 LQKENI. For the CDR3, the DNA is TGTGCCAGCTCACCACTCGCAGGGGCGGACACTGAAGCTTTCTTT. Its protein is CASSPLAGADTEAFF.

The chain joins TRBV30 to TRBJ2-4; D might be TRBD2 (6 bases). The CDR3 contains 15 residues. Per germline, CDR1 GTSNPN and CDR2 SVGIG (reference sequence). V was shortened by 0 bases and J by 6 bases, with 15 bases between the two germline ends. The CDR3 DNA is TGTGCCTGGAGTGTTTCTAGCGCGAAGGGAAACATTCAGTACTTC. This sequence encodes CAWSVSSAKGNIQYF.

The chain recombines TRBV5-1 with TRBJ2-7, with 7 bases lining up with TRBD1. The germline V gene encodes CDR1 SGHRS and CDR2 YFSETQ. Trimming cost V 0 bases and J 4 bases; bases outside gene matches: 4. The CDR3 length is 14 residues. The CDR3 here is CASSLGAGGYEQYF. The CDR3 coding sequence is TGCGCCAGCAGCTTGGGGGCAGGGGGTTACGAGCAGTACTTC.

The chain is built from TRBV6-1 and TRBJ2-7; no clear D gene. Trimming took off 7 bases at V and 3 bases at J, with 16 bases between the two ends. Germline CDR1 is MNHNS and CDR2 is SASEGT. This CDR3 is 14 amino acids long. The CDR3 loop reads CASKAAGPIYEQYF. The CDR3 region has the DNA TGTGCCAGCAAGGCCGCAGGTCCTATCTACGAGCAGTACTTC.

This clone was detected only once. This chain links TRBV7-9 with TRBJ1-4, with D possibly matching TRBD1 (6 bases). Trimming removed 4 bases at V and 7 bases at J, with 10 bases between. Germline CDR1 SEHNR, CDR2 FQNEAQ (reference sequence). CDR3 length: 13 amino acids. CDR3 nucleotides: TGTGCCAGCAGCTACAGGGTCGGTGAAAAACTGTTTTTT. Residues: CASSYRVGEKLFF.

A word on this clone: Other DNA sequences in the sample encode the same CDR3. CDR3: CASSLVSRANVLTF. CDR3 coding DNA: TGTGCCAGCAGCTTAGTATCGAGGGCCAACGTCCTGACTTTC. The rearrangement links TRBV11-2 to TRBJ2-6; D unresolved. The germline V gene encodes CDR1 SGHAT and CDR2 FQNNGV. The V end lost 1 base, the J end lost 5 bases, and 6 bases lay between the germline ends. The CDR3 runs 14 residues.

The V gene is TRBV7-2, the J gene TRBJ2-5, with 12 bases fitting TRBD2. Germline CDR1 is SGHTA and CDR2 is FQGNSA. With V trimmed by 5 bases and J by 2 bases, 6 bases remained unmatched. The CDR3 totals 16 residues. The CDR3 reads CASSPRTSGVQETQYF. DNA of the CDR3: TGTGCCAGCAGCCCTAGGACTAGCGGGGTACAAGAGACCCAGTACTTC.

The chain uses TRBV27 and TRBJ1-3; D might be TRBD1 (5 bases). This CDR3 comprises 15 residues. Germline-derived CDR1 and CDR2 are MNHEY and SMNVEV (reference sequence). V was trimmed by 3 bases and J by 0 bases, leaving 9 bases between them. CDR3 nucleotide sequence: TGTGCCAGCAGTTTCCGGGGGAGCTCTGGAAACACCATATATTTT. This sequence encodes CASSFRGSSGNTIYF.

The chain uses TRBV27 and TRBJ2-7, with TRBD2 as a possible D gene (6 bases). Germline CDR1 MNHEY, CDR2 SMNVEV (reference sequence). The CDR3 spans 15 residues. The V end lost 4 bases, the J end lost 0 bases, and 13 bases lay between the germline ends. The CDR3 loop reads CASSSPRGISYEQYF. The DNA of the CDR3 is TGTGCCAGCAGTTCCCCTCGGGGGATCTCCTACGAGCAGTACTTC.

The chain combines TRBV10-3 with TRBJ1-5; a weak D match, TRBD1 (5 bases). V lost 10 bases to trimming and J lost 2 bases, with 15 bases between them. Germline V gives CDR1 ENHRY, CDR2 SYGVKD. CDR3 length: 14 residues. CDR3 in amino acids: CATTQGIGNQPQHF. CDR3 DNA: TGTGCCACCACCCAGGGAATAGGCAATCAGCCCCAGCATTTT.

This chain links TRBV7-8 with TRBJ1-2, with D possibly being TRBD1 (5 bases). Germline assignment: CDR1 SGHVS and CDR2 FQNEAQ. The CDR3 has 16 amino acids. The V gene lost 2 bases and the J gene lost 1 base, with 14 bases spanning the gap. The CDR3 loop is CASSLPTRGFNYGYTF. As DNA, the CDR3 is TGTGCCAGCAGCTTACCGACTAGGGGATTTAACTATGGCTACACCTTC.

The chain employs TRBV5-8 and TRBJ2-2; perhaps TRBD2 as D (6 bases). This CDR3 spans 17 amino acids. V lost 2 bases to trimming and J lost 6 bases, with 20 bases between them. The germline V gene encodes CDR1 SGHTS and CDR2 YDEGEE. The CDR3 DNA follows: TGTGCCAGCAGCTTTTCTGATCTAGCGTTTGATGCCGGGGAGCTGTTTTTT. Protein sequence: CASSFSDLAFDAGELFF.

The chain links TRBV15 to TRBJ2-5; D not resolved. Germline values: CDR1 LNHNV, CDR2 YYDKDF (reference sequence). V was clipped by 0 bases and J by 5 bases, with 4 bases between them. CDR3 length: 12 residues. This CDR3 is CATSRDFETQYF. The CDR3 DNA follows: TGTGCCACCAGCAGAGATTTTGAGACCCAGTACTTC. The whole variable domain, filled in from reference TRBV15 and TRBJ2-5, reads DAMVIQNPRYQVTQFGKPVTLSCSQTLNHNVMYWYQQKSSQAPKLLFHYYDKDFNNEADTPDNFQSRRPNTSFCFLDIRSPGLGDTAMYLCATSRDFETQYFGPGTRLLVL.